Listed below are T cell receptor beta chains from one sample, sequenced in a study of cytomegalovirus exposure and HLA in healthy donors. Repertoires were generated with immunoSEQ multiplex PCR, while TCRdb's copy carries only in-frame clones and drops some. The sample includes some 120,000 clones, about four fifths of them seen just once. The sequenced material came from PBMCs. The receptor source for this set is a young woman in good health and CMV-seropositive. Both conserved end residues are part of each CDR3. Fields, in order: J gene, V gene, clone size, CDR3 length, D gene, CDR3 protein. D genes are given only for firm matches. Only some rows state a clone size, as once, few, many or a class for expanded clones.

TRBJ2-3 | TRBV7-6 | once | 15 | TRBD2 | CASSLRREGPDTQYF
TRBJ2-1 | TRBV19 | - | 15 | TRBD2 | CASSELAGGLNEQFF
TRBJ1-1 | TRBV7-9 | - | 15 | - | CASSLEGGLNTEAFF
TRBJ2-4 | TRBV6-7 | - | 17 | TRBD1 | CASRSGQGWGAKNIQYF
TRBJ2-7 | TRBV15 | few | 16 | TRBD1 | CATSRRRQGKTYEQYF
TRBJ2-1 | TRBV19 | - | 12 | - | CASSIGYAEQFF
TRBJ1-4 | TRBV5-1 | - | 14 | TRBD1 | CASSSGTGDEKLFF
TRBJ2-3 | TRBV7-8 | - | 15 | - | CASSDTTGRANTQYF
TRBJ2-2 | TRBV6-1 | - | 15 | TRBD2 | CASGLAGWGTGELFF
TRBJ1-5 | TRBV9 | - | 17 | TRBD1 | CASSGGTGEGSNQPQHF
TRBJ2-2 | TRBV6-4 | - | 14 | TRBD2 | CASRGTSGPGELFF
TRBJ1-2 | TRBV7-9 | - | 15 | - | CASSFRRQSNYGYTF
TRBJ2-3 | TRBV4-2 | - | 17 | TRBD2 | CASSQDAAGGLTDTQYF
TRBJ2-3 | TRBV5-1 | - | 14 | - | CASSSAGFTDTQYF
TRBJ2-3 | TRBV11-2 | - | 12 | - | CASTGSGYTQYF
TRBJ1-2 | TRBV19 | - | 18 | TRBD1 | CASSLFGPQGARGYGYTF
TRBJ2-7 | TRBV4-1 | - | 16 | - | CASSQVGGWDKYEQYF
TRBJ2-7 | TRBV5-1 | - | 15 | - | CASSFGGALTYEQYF
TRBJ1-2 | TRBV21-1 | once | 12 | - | CASSNPARGYTF
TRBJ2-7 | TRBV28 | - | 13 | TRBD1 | CASSWTGRYRQYF
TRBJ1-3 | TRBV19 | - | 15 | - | CASSIGAVSGNTIYF
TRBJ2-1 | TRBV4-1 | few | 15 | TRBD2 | CASRFGLAGNNEQFF